A single sample gave rise to the 22 T cell receptor beta chains below, sequenced in a study of shared clonotypes between healthy human individuals. Only CD45RO-negative cells positively selected for CCR7 counted as naive CD8 cells, so terminally differentiated effector memory CD45RA+ cells were excluded. Assay used: immunoSEQ multiplex PCR; TCRdb lists only in-frame clones, some missing. The table shows hundreds of thousands of clones, with 95% to 98% occurring only once. The sequencing sample was made of naive CD8+ T cells sorted from blood. The receptors were gathered from a man aged 25 to 45 in good health.

This chain uses TRBV15 with TRBJ2-2; D call uncertain. This CDR3 has 17 amino acids. V gave up 1 base and J gave up 3 bases, with 15 bases separating them. CDR1 is LNHNV, CDR2 YYDKDF, per germline (reference sequence). Written as DNA, the CDR3 is TGTGCCACCAGCAGAGTTTATGGGGTAATCGACACCGGGGAGCTGTTTTTT. It codes for CATSRVYGVIDTGELFF.

The CDR3 reads CASSLLGTSGISYNEQFF. The CDR3 DNA is TGTGCCAGCAGTCTCCTCGGGACTAGCGGGATTTCCTACAATGAGCAGTTCTTC. The rearrangement joins TRBV27 to TRBJ2-1, with TRBD2 identical over 13 bases. The length of the CDR3 is 18 residues. The ends lost 5 bases at V and 1 base at J; junction bases unmatched: 8. The germline gives CDR1 MNHEY, CDR2 SMNVEV (reference sequence).

The V and J genes are TRBV28 and TRBJ2-1; the match to TRBD2 covers 7 bases. The V segment lost 5 bases and the J segment 0 bases; nucleotides outside the gene matches: 4. This CDR3 region has 15 residues. CDR1 is MDHEN and CDR2 is SYDVKM in the germline V gene. CDR3 sequence reads: CASSLAASSYNEQFF. CDR3 coding DNA: TGTGCCAGCAGTCTAGCGGCCAGCTCCTACAATGAGCAGTTCTTC.

The CDR3 nucleotides read TGTGCCAGCAGCTTAGTGCGGGGAGGACACCGCGACAATGAGCAGTTCTTC. Its translation is CASSLVRGGHRDNEQFF. The chain couples TRBV7-9 to TRBJ2-1; D may be TRBD2 (6 bases). The CDR3 totals 17 residues. The V end lost 1 base, the J end lost 5 bases, and 18 bases lay between the germline ends. Per germline, CDR1 SEHNR and CDR2 FQNEAQ (reference sequence).

V is TRBV11-2 and J is TRBJ2-3; 9 positions match TRBD2. The CDR3 is made up of 18 amino acids. V was clipped by 3 bases and J by 0 bases; unmatched bases: 10. Germline CDR1 and CDR2: SGHAT and FQNNGV. CDR3 sequence (DNA): TGTGCCAGCAGCTTTCAATCCGGGACTAGCACTAGCACAGATACGCAGTATTTT. Its protein product is CASSFQSGTSTSTDTQYF.

V is TRBV5-4 and J is TRBJ2-5; no definite D call. V dropped 0 bases and J dropped 5 bases, with 8 bases sitting between them. The CDR3 consists of 13 residues. Per the germline V gene, CDR1 is SGHNT and CDR2 is YYREEE (reference sequence). CDR3 sequence (DNA): TGTGCCAGCAGCTTGGAATATAGTGAGACCCAGTACTTC. This sequence encodes CASSLEYSETQYF.

The chain uses TRBV25-1 and TRBJ2-3, with 12 bases matching TRBD2. Germline-derived CDR1 and CDR2 are MGHDK and SYGVNS. V dropped 6 bases and J dropped 2; count of bases not matched to a gene: 9. The CDR3 spans 17 residues. CDR3 protein: CASSDSGTSGYTDTQYF. The CDR3, as DNA: TGTGCCAGCAGCGACTCTGGGACTAGCGGGTACACAGATACGCAGTATTTT.

This rearrangement joins TRBV27 to TRBJ1-1; D might be TRBD1 (5 bases). Per germline, CDR1 MNHEY and CDR2 SMNVEV (reference sequence). The CDR3 length is 15 residues. The V end lost 3 bases, the J end lost 5 bases, and 16 bases lay between the germline ends. The chain's CDR3 is CASSLGTLSVTEAFF. The DNA for the CDR3 is TGTGCCAGCAGTTTGGGGACTTTATCCGTAACTGAAGCTTTCTTT.

This chain connects TRBV6-1 to TRBJ2-7; tentative D call: TRBD2 (5 bases). There are 15 residues in the CDR3. V was clipped by 4 bases and J by 2 bases, with 15 bases between them. Germline values: CDR1 MNHNS, CDR2 SASEGT. Here the CDR3 reads CASSVSPGNTYEQYF. In nucleotides, the CDR3 is TGTGCCAGCAGTGTCAGCCCGGGGAATACCTACGAGCAGTACTTC.

The J gene is TRBJ2-3, the V gene TRBV5-1; 7 bases agree with TRBD1. This CDR3 has 15 residues. Germline loops: CDR1 SGHRS, CDR2 YFSETQ. V gave up 4 bases and J gave up 2 bases; unmatched junction bases: 7. The CDR3 DNA follows: TGCGCCAGCAGCGATATGACAGGGAACACAGATACGCAGTATTTT. It yields the protein CASSDMTGNTDTQYF. The whole variable domain, remainder taken from reference TRBV5-1 and TRBJ2-3, is KAGVTQTPRYLIKTRGQQVTLSCSPISGHRSVSWYQQTPGQGLQFLFEYFSETQRNKGNFPGRFSGRQFSNSRSEMNVSTLELGDSALYLCASSDMTGNTDTQYFGPGTRLTVL.

The chain carries TRBV11-2 and TRBJ2-1, with D hard to call. V was shortened by 1 base and J by 8 bases, with 15 bases between the two germline ends. The CDR3 has 15 amino acids. CDR1 SGHAT and CDR2 FQNNGV come from the germline V gene. The CDR3 DNA sequence: TGTGCCAGCAGCTTAGGGAACGGCCTCAGCTATGAGCAGTTCTTC. It specifies CASSLGNGLSYEQFF.

This chain uses TRBV4-1 with TRBJ2-3; D ambiguous. Germline CDR1 reads MGHRA; CDR2 reads YSYEKL. Trimming cost V 1 base and J 5 bases, with 7 bases left between them. This CDR3 contains 13 residues. CDR3 sequence: CASSQVGLDTQYF. CDR3 in DNA: TGCGCCAGCAGCCAAGTAGGGCTAGATACGCAGTATTTT.

This clone was observed a single time. The V call is TRBV27, the J call TRBJ1-5; tentative D call: TRBD1 (5 bases). Per germline, CDR1 MNHEY and CDR2 SMNVEV (reference sequence). The CDR3 is 13 residues long. V lost 9 bases to trimming and J lost 0 bases, with 9 bases between them. The CDR3 here is CASRGHSNQPQHF. The CDR3 bases are TGTGCCAGTAGGGGTCATAGCAATCAGCCCCAGCATTTT.

The chain links TRBV19 to TRBJ2-7, with D possibly matching TRBD1 (6 bases). CDR1 and CDR2 (germline): LNHDA, SQIVND (reference sequence). This CDR3 region has 16 residues. Trimming took off 1 base at V and 0 bases at J, with 13 bases between the two ends. The CDR3 DNA reads as TGTGCCAGTAGTATAGGGACAGCGACCTACTCCTACGAGCAGTACTTC. Translated: CASSIGTATYSYEQYF.

V is TRBV7-2 and J is TRBJ2-7; TRBD2 matches at 13 bases. Germline V lookup: CDR1 SGHTA, CDR2 FQGNSA. CDR3 length: 18 residues. The J segment lost 4 bases and the V segment lost 4 bases, leaving 13 bases of the junction unmatched. CDR3: CASSYNRRGLAGAYEQYF. The CDR3 DNA sequence: TGTGCCAGCAGCTATAACCGGAGAGGACTAGCGGGAGCGTACGAGCAGTACTTC.

The chain links TRBV10-1 to TRBJ1-1, with D possibly being TRBD1 (5 bases). The CDR3 spans 16 residues. From germline, CDR1 is WNHNN and CDR2 SYGVQD (reference sequence). Trimming shortened V by 0 bases and J by 1 base, and 12 bases separated the two germline ends. Here the CDR3 DNA reads TGCGCCAGCAGTGAGTCGTTGGGAGGGGAGAACACTGAAGCTTTCTTT. This codes for CASSESLGGENTEAFF.

This sequence joins TRBV27 and TRBJ2-2; TRBD2 is a possible D gene (5 bases). V lost 0 bases and J lost 5, with 10 bases in between. This CDR3 has 15 residues. Germline CDR1 and CDR2: MNHEY and SMNVEV (reference sequence). CDR3 nucleotide sequence: TGTGCCAGCAGTTTATCCCCTTCGGGGACCGGGGAGCTGTTTTTT. Translating gives CASSLSPSGTGELFF.

The chain combines TRBV28 with TRBJ2-5, with 8 bases fitting TRBD2. With 10 bases clipped from V and 5 bases from J, the junction kept 9 bases outside the gene matches. This CDR3 contains 13 residues. In germline, CDR1 is MDHEN, CDR2 SYDVKM. Here the CDR3 DNA reads TGTGCCACCCGGGGGGGAAGTTTGGAGACCCAGTACTTC. Translation: CATRGGSLETQYF.

V gene TRBV7-9 combines with J gene TRBJ1-1, with a possible D match to TRBD1 (6 bases). The germline gives CDR1 SEHNR, CDR2 FQNEAQ (reference sequence). The V end lost 1 base, the J end lost 5 bases, and 14 bases lay between the germline ends. The CDR3 length is 15 residues. The CDR3 region is CASSLDPGARTEAFF. The CDR3 nucleotides read TGTGCCAGCAGCTTAGATCCGGGGGCGAGAACTGAAGCTTTCTTT.

This chain joins TRBV13 and TRBJ2-7; D may correspond to TRBD1 or TRBD2 (5 bases each). The length of the CDR3 is 14 residues. The germline CDR1 and CDR2 sequences are PRHDT and FYEKMQ (reference sequence). V dropped 4 bases and J dropped 7 bases, with 17 bases sitting between them. The CDR3 spells CASSSGTMMGEQYF. CDR3 in DNA: TGTGCCAGCAGCTCGGGGACCATGATGGGGGAGCAGTACTTC.

DNA for the CDR3: TGTGCCAGCAGCTTACTTTCGGCGGGACGCGCCTACAATGAGCAGTTCTTC. Translated, it gives CASSLLSAGRAYNEQFF. This chain uses TRBV7-8 with TRBJ2-1, with TRBD2 as a possible D gene (6 bases). CDR1 and CDR2 from the germline V gene are SGHVS and FQNEAQ. Trimming removed 2 bases at V and 2 bases at J, with 16 bases between. The CDR3 runs to 17 residues. The entire variable domain, with the rest obtained from reference TRBV7-8 and TRBJ2-1, is as follows: GAGVSQSPRYKVAKRGQDVALRCDPISGHVSLFWYQQALGQGPEFLTYFQNEAQLDKSGLPSDRFFAERPEGSVSTLKIQRTQQEDSAVYLCASSLLSAGRAYNEQFFGPGTRLTVL.

The chain is built from TRBV7-6 and TRBJ1-1; D is possibly TRBD1 (5 bases). V was clipped by 6 bases and J by 3 bases, with 20 bases between them. The CDR3 is made up of 16 amino acids. Germline CDR1 is SGHVS and CDR2 is FNYEAQ. The CDR3 DNA follows: TGTGCCAGCAGTCACGACCCCGGGACGGTAGACACTGAAGCTTTCTTT. Amino acid sequence: CASSHDPGTVDTEAFF.